This T cell receptor beta chain came from a study of CD8 T cells in Susac syndrome. Study-wide background: Among the Susac syndrome patients sequenced, about 6 had active disease and 8 or 9 were in remission. The study, taken as a whole, reports: Only a relatively small number of individuals were included in the TCR sequencing and HLA analysis.

Reverse transcription of roughly 0.5 to 1 ug RNA was carried out with random hexamers. MiXCR was run by TCRdb on the immunoSEQ multiplex PCR reads, yielding one entry per CDR3 protein. Counted here are some 170,000 distinct CDR3 sequences, about 94% occurring once; the ten biggest clones make up 0.099%. V gave up 0 bases and J gave up 2 bases, with 7 bases separating them. Germline CDR1 is SEHNR and CDR2 is FQNEAQ (reference sequence). The length of the CDR3 is 14 residues. This clonotype was counted a few times. As yet, its antigen is unknown. This sequence was found in a human donor with Susac syndrome. Sequencing used CD4+ T cells from PBMCs. The V call is TRBV7-9, the J call TRBJ1-1, with D uncertain. CDR3 in amino acids: CASSLAGVNTEAFF. The CDR3 DNA follows: TGTGCCAGCAGCTTAGCCGGGGTTAACACTGAAGCTTTCTTT.